The sequence of this TCR beta chain was determined in a study of cytomegalovirus exposure and HLA in healthy donors. Study-wide background: A prior study identified 110 million or so unique TCR beta sequences from 190 million or so T cells. Falling in the Caucasian-associated ancestry cluster were about four fifths of 300 to 500 genotyped donors. Study results and caveats: As a later analysis revealed, the rate of TCR association differed by HLA locus, with DRB1 most and HLA-C fewest. Across donors, sequencing depth was assumed by presence/absence analyses to be roughly uniform.

The CDR3 sequence is 16 residues long. CDR1 and CDR2 from the germline V gene are MNHEY and SVGAGI. A multiplex PCR was run with 60 Vbeta primers and 13 Jbeta primers. The repertoire was sequenced with immunoSEQ multiplex PCR; TCRdb's copy has only in-frame clones and lacks some. The sample includes some 200,000 clones, around 85% seen only once; the top ten take about 1.7%. Notes on this clone: No antigen is known for it.

This sequence originates from a man aged 50 or older in good health and CMV-seronegative. The sample taken for sequencing was PBMCs. The chain carries TRBV6-5 and TRBJ2-5; tentative D call: TRBD2 (5 bases). Near its end, the DNA agrees better with TRBJ2-7, so the J call may be wrong. The CDR3 region has the DNA TGTGCCAGCAGTTACGCCGGGATTAGAAACCCCCACGAGCAGTACTTC. Residues: CASSYAGIRNPHEQYF.